This entry lists 18 T cell receptor beta chains sequenced from one sample in a study of CXCR3-negative and CXCR3-positive naive CD8 T cells. In preparing the TRB cDNA libraries, 5' RACE with UMI labels was used. TCRdb re-called the 5' RACE reads and gives one entry per CDR3 protein, without DNA. The repertoire table contains 75,000 to 95,000 distinct CDR3 sequences. The sequenced sample consisted of naive CXCR3- CD8+ T cells from blood. As to subset: CD45RO-CCR7+CD27+CD95- naive CD8+ T cells lacking CXCR3 (TNR3-). The receptors here all came from a human donor in good health. Some clones in this sample may be carry-over from other donors' samples.

This rearrangement joins TRBV7-9 to TRBJ1-2. CDR1 is SEHNR and CDR2 is FQNEAQ in the germline V gene (reference sequence). The CDR3 is 13 amino acids. CDR3 amino acids: CASSLRGAYGYTF.

This rearrangement joins TRBV29-1 to TRBJ1-4; the TCRdb D gene call, TRBD1, has no DNA to confirm it. Germline V gene lookup returns CDR1 SQVTM and CDR2 ANQGSEA. The CDR3 spans 15 residues. CDR3 sequence: CSVPILSTGYEKLFF.

The chain links TRBV25-1 to TRBJ1-1. The CDR3 extends over 13 amino acids. Looked up from germline, CDR1 is MGHDK and CDR2 is SYGVNS. CDR3 sequence reads: CASSELGNTEAFF. Supplemented by reference TRBV25-1 and TRBJ1-1, the full variable domain reads EADIYQTPRYLVIGTGKKITLECSQTMGHDKMYWYQQDPGMELHLIHYSYGVNSTEKGDLSSESTVSRIRTEHFPLTLESARPSHTSQYLCASSELGNTEAFFGQGTRLTVV.

The rearrangement uses TRBV14 and TRBJ2-1. The CDR3 runs to 14 residues. Germline V gives CDR1 SGHDN, CDR2 FVKESK. CDR3 region: CASSLGGSYNEQFF.

This chain uses TRBV5-5 with TRBJ2-3. The CDR3 is 15 residues long. The germline V gene encodes CDR1 SGHKS and CDR2 YYEKEE (reference sequence). This chain's CDR3 is CASSAINPNTDTQYF.

This chain uses TRBV28 with TRBJ2-1; with no DNA, the TCRdb D assignment of TRBD2 cannot be verified. CDR1 and CDR2 from the germline V gene are MDHEN and SYDVKM. The CDR3 sequence is 14 residues long. The CDR3 loop is CASSPIADYNEQFF.

The chain recombines TRBV29-1 with TRBJ2-7; the TCRdb call, TRBD1, lacks DNA for checking. The CDR3 loop spans 13 amino acids. Germline V gene sequence: CDR1 SQVTM, CDR2 ANQGSEA. The CDR3 protein is CAAQGISIYEQYF.

This chain links TRBV29-1 with TRBJ2-7. Germline V gives CDR1 SQVTM, CDR2 ANQGSEA. The CDR3 runs 13 residues. The CDR3 here is CSVGAAYSYEQYF.

The chain employs TRBV7-9 and TRBJ1-2. This CDR3 comprises 14 residues. Per the germline V gene, CDR1 is SEHNR and CDR2 is FQNEAQ (reference sequence). The chain's CDR3 is CASSLALEGYGYTF.

The chain joins TRBV4-1 to TRBJ1-2. The germline V gene encodes CDR1 MGHRA and CDR2 YSYEKL. This CDR3 has 16 residues. The CDR3 loop reads CASSQDPGRTTYGYTF.

The CDR3 sequence is CASSPAIYNEQFF. The chain combines TRBV6-2 or TRBV6-3 with TRBJ2-1. The germline V gene has CDR1 MNHEY and CDR2 SVGEGT. The CDR3 sequence is 13 residues long.

The chain employs TRBV10-3 and TRBJ2-1; TCRdb indicates TRBD2, and absent DNA this call remains unverified. CDR1 and CDR2 from the germline V gene are ENHRY and SYGVKD. The CDR3 totals 18 residues. CDR3 sequence: CAISASQTSGSVHNEQFF.

The chain links TRBV29-1 to TRBJ1-2. The germline CDR1 and CDR2 sequences are SQVTM and ANQGSEA. The CDR3 spans 13 residues. CDR3 region: CSVPRAELYGYTF.

The chain recombines TRBV27 with TRBJ1-5. The CDR3 contains 14 residues. Germline V gene sequence: CDR1 MNHEY, CDR2 SMNVEV (reference sequence). The CDR3 sequence is CASSLGSNNQPQHF.

V usage is TRBV25-1 and J usage is TRBJ1-4. Germline CDR1 reads MGHDK; CDR2 reads SYGVNS. The CDR3 loop spans 15 amino acids. The CDR3: CASSEFSGIDEKLFF.

V usage is TRBV20-1 and J usage is TRBJ2-1; the TCRdb D gene call, TRBD2, has no DNA to confirm it. The V gene's germline CDR1 is DFQATT and CDR2 SNEGSKA (reference sequence). The CDR3 has 13 residues. CDR3 loop: CSATGLAHNEQFF.

The chain links TRBV2 to TRBJ2-3; TCRdb's D call of TRBD2 is untestable without DNA. Germline V lookup: CDR1 SNHLY, CDR2 FYNNEI. There are 15 residues in the CDR3. CDR3 region: CASSDLAGATDTQYF. Filled out from reference TRBV2 and TRBJ2-3, the complete variable domain reads EPEVTQTPSHQVTQMGQEVILRCVPISNHLYFYWYRQILGQKVEFLVSFYNNEISEKSEIFDDQFSVERPDGSNFTLKIRSTKLEDSAMYFCASSDLAGATDTQYFGPGTRLTVL.

The rearrangement uses TRBV6-5 and TRBJ2-7. The CDR3 runs to 12 residues. CDR1 MNHEY and CDR2 SVGAGI come from the germline V gene. The CDR3 is CASSPTGGEQYF.